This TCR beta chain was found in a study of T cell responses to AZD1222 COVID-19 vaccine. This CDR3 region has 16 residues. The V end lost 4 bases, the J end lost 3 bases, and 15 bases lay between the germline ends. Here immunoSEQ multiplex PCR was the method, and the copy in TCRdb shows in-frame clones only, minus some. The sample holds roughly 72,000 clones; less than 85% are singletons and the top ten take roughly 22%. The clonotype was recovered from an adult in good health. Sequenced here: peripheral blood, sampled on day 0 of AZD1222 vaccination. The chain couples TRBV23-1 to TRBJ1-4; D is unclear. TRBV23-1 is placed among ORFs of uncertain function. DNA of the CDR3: TGCGCCAGCAGTCGTGTGTTAACACCACCTAATGAAAAACTGTTTTTT. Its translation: CASSRVLTPPNEKLFF.